What follows are 8 T cell receptor beta chains derived from one specimen sequenced in a study of immune evolution from preneoplasia to lung adenocarcinoma. Clones were sequenced by immunoSEQ multiplex PCR, and TCRdb holds only the in-frame ones, with some missing. This sample has a few thousand clones, with almost 80% found just once. Sequencing was done on a sample of FFPE normal lung tissue adjacent to the tumor. The source is a person aged 55 to 69 with lung adenocarcinoma.

CDR3: CASSEGTGAYEQYF. DNA of the CDR3: TGTGCCAGCAGTGAAGGGACAGGGGCCTACGAGCAGTACTTC. The rearrangement links TRBV6-1 to TRBJ2-7, with TRBD1 matching over 9 bases. CDR1 and CDR2 from the germline V gene are MNHNS and SASEGT. The CDR3 contains 14 residues. J was trimmed by 2 bases and V by 1 base; bases with no gene match: 0.

The chain carries TRBV5-1 and TRBJ2-1, with TRBD2 identical over 10 bases. CDR1 is SGHRS, CDR2 YFSETQ, per germline. The ends lost 3 bases at V and 4 bases at J; junction bases unmatched: 1. CDR3 length: 14 amino acids. The CDR3 here is CASSSSGGYNEQFF. The CDR3 DNA is TGCGCCAGCAGCTCTAGCGGGGGATACAATGAGCAGTTCTTC.

Remarks on this clone: An end of the junction does not agree with germline; a read error may underlie this. This sequence joins TRBV7-3 and TRBJ1-5; D not resolved. Germline V CDR1 and CDR2: SGHTA, FQGTGA. There are 15 residues in the CDR3. The CDR3 reads CASSLIVGSTQPQHF. CDR3 coding DNA: TGTGCCAGCAGTTTAATTGTGGGCTCCACTCAGCCCCAGCATTTT.

For the CDR3, the DNA is TGTGCCAGCTCACCAGAAAGTATCGGTGAGCAGTTCTTC. The encoded protein is CASSPESIGEQFF. This rearrangement joins TRBV18 to TRBJ2-1, with D unresolved. The germline V gene has CDR1 KGHSH and CDR2 LQKENI. The ends were cut back, 2 bases at V and 9 bases at J, with 11 bases in the middle. This CDR3 region has 13 residues.

The V and J genes are TRBV9 and TRBJ2-5; D is ambiguous. There are 14 residues in the CDR3. The V end was cut by 1 base, the J end by 4 bases, with 11 bases between. Germline V gives CDR1 SGDLS, CDR2 YYNGEE. CDR3 sequence: CASSVTMDPETQYF. DNA for the CDR3: TGTGCCAGCAGCGTAACGATGGATCCAGAGACCCAGTACTTC.

The rearrangement joins TRBV6-6 to TRBJ1-6; D call uncertain. V was pared by 8 bases and J by 0 bases, with 11 bases between. The CDR3 spans 15 residues. Germline V CDR1 and CDR2: MNHNY, SVGAGI (reference sequence). The CDR3: CASRGKSSYNSPLHF. The CDR3 DNA sequence: TGTGCCAGCCGGGGAAAGAGCTCCTATAATTCACCCCTCCACTTT.

The chain is built from TRBV29-1 and TRBJ2-5, with D tentatively TRBD1 or TRBD2 (5 bases each). Per the germline V gene, CDR1 is SQVTM and CDR2 is ANQGSEA. There are 14 residues in the CDR3. The V end lost 1 base, the J end lost 3 bases, and 12 bases lay between the germline ends. This chain's CDR3 is CSVEGGFLEETQYF. DNA for the CDR3: TGCAGCGTTGAAGGGGGGTTTTTGGAAGAGACCCAGTACTTC.

J is TRBJ2-1 and V is TRBV27; 7 bases fit TRBD2. Trimming took 4 bases from V and 5 from J; bases not matched to a gene: 8. The CDR3 covers 15 residues. The germline V gene has CDR1 MNHEY and CDR2 SMNVEV (reference sequence). The CDR3 region has the DNA TGTGCCAGCAGTTGGGACTACTTTACGGACAATGAGCAGTTCTTC. It translates to CASSWDYFTDNEQFF.